The present entry profiles one T cell receptor (beta chain) with its context. What it recognizes is unknown. Sampled blood was obtained at baseline, cycle 4 day 1, and cycle 7 day 1. Method: immunoSEQ multiplex PCR; TCRdb's copy keeps in-frame clones and lacks some. This table holds roughly 76,000 clones, approximately 86% found once. The data stem from a study of OX40 agonist ivuxolimab in advanced cancers. Study background: Patients were treated with intravenous ivuxolimab, dosed at 0.01 to 10 mg/kg and infused every 2 weeks. Eligibility admitted prior anti-PD-1, anti-PD-L1 or anti-CTLA-4 therapy; about 40% had some. Study conclusions and caveats: Some patients who did not respond also had low normalized T-cell clonal expansion.

Germline CDR1 reads SEHNR; CDR2 reads FQNEAQ (reference sequence). The length of the CDR3 is 14 residues. Deletions cut 5 bases from V and 7 bases from J, with 15 bases between. This material consisted of CD4+ or CD8+ T cells sorted from blood, taken in a trial of the OX40 agonist ivuxolimab. The sequence derives from an adult with an advanced solid tumor such as melanoma, head and neck, liver or kidney cancer. J is TRBJ2-1 and V is TRBV7-9; tentatively, D is TRBD2 (5 bases). CDR3 bases: TGTGCCAGCAGCCGACCGGGGAGTAAGAATGAGCAGTTCTTC. Translated, it gives CASSRPGSKNEQFF. The full variable domain, completed using reference TRBV7-9 and TRBJ2-1, is DTGVSQNPRHKITKRGQNVTFRCDPISEHNRLYWYRQTLGQGPEFLTYFQNEAQLEKSRLLSDRFSAERPKGSFSTLEIQRTEQGDSAMYLCASSRPGSKNEQFFGPGTRLTVL.